The 31 T cell receptor beta chains below all came from one sample that was sequenced in a study of blood T cell repertoires in COVID-19. The assay was immunoSEQ multiplex PCR, and TCRdb's table has in-frame clones only and misses some. The sample yields roughly 300,000 clones, about 90% seen once. Sequencing was performed on peripheral blood. These receptors originate from a woman aged 25 to 39 with COVID-19, enrolled during active disease.

The chain is built from TRBV19 and TRBJ1-5; TRBD1 matches 11 bases. CDR1 LNHDA and CDR2 SQIVND come from the germline V gene (reference sequence). V was clipped by 9 bases and J by 4 bases; unmatched bases: 8. This CDR3 is built from 15 residues. The chain's CDR3 is CASAGGQGGNQPQHF. For the CDR3, the DNA is TGTGCCAGCGCTGGGGGACAGGGGGGAAATCAGCCCCAGCATTTT.

The chain has TRBV6-6 and TRBJ2-1; 7 bases are a match to TRBD1. V lost 6 bases to trimming and J lost 6 bases; unmatched junction nucleotides: 8. The CDR3 spans 14 residues. Germline V gene sequence: CDR1 MNHNY, CDR2 SVGAGI (reference sequence). CDR3 in amino acids: CASSQTGISNEQFF. In nucleotides, the CDR3 is TGTGCCAGCAGCCAGACAGGGATCAGCAATGAGCAGTTCTTC.

V gene TRBV29-1 combines with J gene TRBJ1-3; maybe TRBD1 (6 bases). Germline loops: CDR1 SQVTM, CDR2 ANQGSEA. V gave up 4 bases and J gave up 5 bases, with 9 bases separating them. The CDR3 consists of 12 residues. The CDR3 region is CSVVRDRNTIYF. The CDR3 DNA sequence: TGCAGCGTTGTGAGGGACAGAAACACCATATATTTT.

This clone appeared a single time. The chain combines TRBV7-9 with TRBJ2-6; TRBD1 matches 8 bases. The germline V gene encodes CDR1 SEHNR and CDR2 FQNEAQ (reference sequence). This CDR3 has 19 amino acids. V was pared by 1 base and J by 2 bases, with 10 bases of the junction left unmatched. Written as DNA, the CDR3 is TGTGCCAGCAGCTTAGTAGGGGACAGGTTAATTACTGGGGCCAACGTCCTGACTTTC. This encodes CASSLVGDRLITGANVLTF.

V and J are TRBV30 and TRBJ1-2; tentatively, D is TRBD1 (6 bases). This CDR3 spans 13 amino acids. Trimming left V 5 bases short and J 6 bases short, with 16 bases between. Germline V lookup: CDR1 GTSNPN, CDR2 SVGIG (reference sequence). The CDR3 DNA follows: TGTGCCTGGGACCTGAGACAGGCGCATGGCTACACCTTC. This translates into CAWDLRQAHGYTF.

The chain carries TRBV20-1 and TRBJ2-1; the D is unclear. With 6 bases removed from V and 5 bases from J, the gap between germline ends came to 8 bases. CDR3 length: 11 amino acids. Germline CDR1 is DFQATT and CDR2 is SNEGSKA (reference sequence). The DNA of the CDR3 is TGCAGTGCCGGGTCAAACAATGAGCAGTTCTTC. It specifies CSAGSNNEQFF.

The chain carries TRBV18 and TRBJ1-2; 11 bases line up with TRBD1. This CDR3 has 16 residues. J was trimmed by 7 bases and V by 3 bases; bases with no gene match: 10. Germline V gene lookup returns CDR1 KGHSH and CDR2 LQKENI. Here the CDR3 DNA reads TGTGCCAGCTCACCGGTCCCCGGGACAGGGGGGGCTGGCTACACCTTC. Its translation: CASSPVPGTGGAGYTF.

The chain has TRBV9 and TRBJ2-5; 10 nucleotides match TRBD2. V lost 0 bases and J lost 7; bases outside the gene matches: 9. The CDR3 length is 16 residues. In germline, CDR1 is SGDLS, CDR2 YYNGEE. CDR3 bases: TGTGCCAGCAGCGTAGGAGGAGCGGGGGGGCCGGGGACCCAGTACTTC. Translation: CASSVGGAGGPGTQYF.

This clone was seen once. The rearrangement uses TRBV27 and TRBJ1-1; the D gene is possibly TRBD1 (6 bases). The CDR3 covers 15 residues. The germline gives CDR1 MNHEY, CDR2 SMNVEV (reference sequence). Trimming took 2 bases from V and 7 from J, leaving 17 bases between them. The DNA for the CDR3 is TGTGCCAGCAGTTTACAGGGCCAGGGGCTCGATGAAGCTTTCTTT. Translation: CASSLQGQGLDEAFF.

The gene calls are TRBV6-5 and TRBJ2-1; 7 positions match TRBD2. Per germline, CDR1 MNHEY and CDR2 SVGAGI. Trimming at V came to 8 bases and at J to 6 bases, leaving 4 bases not matched to a gene. CDR3 length equals 12 residues. This chain's CDR3 is CASGAGANEQFF. CDR3 nucleotides: TGTGCCAGCGGGGCGGGAGCCAATGAGCAGTTCTTC.

The J gene is TRBJ2-7, the V gene TRBV30, with 8 bases aligning to TRBD2. The V gene end was trimmed by 2 bases and the J gene end by 1 base; junction bases not matched to a gene: 7. The V gene's germline CDR1 is GTSNPN and CDR2 SVGIG (reference sequence). CDR3 length: 15 residues. CDR3 amino acids: CAWSRPGLVSYEQYF. The CDR3, as DNA: TGTGCCTGGAGTCGACCGGGACTAGTTTCCTACGAGCAGTACTTC.

The chain uses TRBV6-4 and TRBJ2-1, with 12 bases identical to TRBD2. Germline values: CDR1 MRHNA, CDR2 SNTAGT. The CDR3 length is 16 residues. Trimming took 5 bases from V and 4 from J; bases not matched to a gene: 6. The CDR3 DNA reads TGTGCCAGCAGTTCCAACGGACTAGCGGGATACAATGAGCAGTTCTTC. Its protein product is CASSSNGLAGYNEQFF.

CDR3 DNA: TGTGCCAGCTCACCGGGCGGGGGTACCTACAATGAGCAGTTCTTC. Protein sequence: CASSPGGGTYNEQFF. This chain connects TRBV18 to TRBJ2-1; TRBD2 aligns across 7 bases. V shed 3 bases, J shed 2 bases, and the junction held 4 bases outside the gene matches. CDR3 length: 15 amino acids. Germline V gives CDR1 KGHSH, CDR2 LQKENI.

Regarding this clone: The sample carries other DNA sequences with the same CDR3. This chain links TRBV6-5 with TRBJ1-2; weak D call: TRBD1 (5 bases). CDR3 length: 13 amino acids. Germline V gives CDR1 MNHEY, CDR2 SVGAGI. V was clipped by 3 bases and J by 5 bases, with 10 bases between them. This CDR3 is CASSYTDNYGYTF. The CDR3 DNA reads as TGTGCCAGCAGTTATACGGACAATTATGGCTACACCTTC.

In this sample, this clone turned up once. J is TRBJ1-5 and V is TRBV29-1, with a tentative D call TRBD1 (5 bases). Trimming cost V 4 bases and J 3 bases, with 10 bases left between them. Germline V gene data show CDR1 as SQVTM and CDR2 as ANQGSEA. The CDR3 is 13 amino acids. CDR3 DNA: TGCAGCGTTGCCGCAGGGAACAATCAGCCCCAGCATTTT. The encoded protein is CSVAAGNNQPQHF.

This chain connects TRBV12-5 to TRBJ2-3, with 9 nucleotides matching TRBD2. Germline assignment: CDR1 LGHNT and CDR2 FRNRAP. The CDR3 is 16 residues long. With 4 bases clipped from V and 2 bases from J, the junction kept 7 bases outside the gene matches. CDR3 in DNA: TGTGCTAGTGGTTGGGAGATAGCGGGAGACACAGATACGCAGTATTTT. This encodes CASGWEIAGDTDTQYF.

This clone was seen only once. The chain links TRBV18 to TRBJ1-1; D gene unclear. The CDR3 sequence is 14 residues long. The germline V gene has CDR1 KGHSH and CDR2 LQKENI. Trimming took off 5 bases at V and 3 bases at J, with 13 bases between the two ends. The CDR3 loop reads CASSATPRDTEAFF. CDR3 DNA sequence: TGTGCCAGCTCAGCAACACCGAGGGACACTGAAGCTTTCTTT.

CDR3 bases: TGTGCCAGCAGCTCGCCTAGCGGGGGGTATACGCAGTATTTT. It yields the protein CASSSPSGGYTQYF. J is TRBJ2-3 and V is TRBV7-9; 11 bases line up with TRBD2. CDR3 size: 14 residues. Germline CDR1 SEHNR, CDR2 FQNEAQ (reference sequence). J was trimmed by 7 bases and V by 4 bases; bases with no gene match: 4.

The chain recombines TRBV4-1 with TRBJ2-7; 12 bases are a match to TRBD2. The CDR3 runs 16 residues. V lost 3 bases to trimming and J lost 4 bases; unmatched junction nucleotides: 7. CDR1 and CDR2 (germline): MGHRA, YSYEKL. In DNA form, the CDR3 reads TGCGCCAGCAGCCACAGGACTAGCGGGGTAGGATACGAGCAGTACTTC. This gives the protein CASSHRTSGVGYEQYF.

The rearrangement joins TRBV5-4 to TRBJ2-3; D ambiguous. Per germline, CDR1 SGHNT and CDR2 YYREEE (reference sequence). V was clipped by 2 bases and J by 4 bases, with 11 bases between them. This CDR3 comprises 14 residues. The CDR3: CASSFHTLPDTQYF. The DNA for the CDR3 is TGTGCCAGCAGCTTTCATACTTTGCCAGATACGCAGTATTTT.

The count of this clone is one. V is TRBV19 and J is TRBJ2-1; 7 positions match TRBD2. Germline values: CDR1 LNHDA, CDR2 SQIVND (reference sequence). J gave up 2 bases and V 7 bases, and 11 bases lay outside the gene matches. The CDR3 extends over 16 amino acids. The CDR3 sequence is CASKMFGGETYNEQFF. The CDR3 region has the DNA TGTGCCAGTAAGATGTTTGGGGGGGAGACCTACAATGAGCAGTTCTTC.

This sequence joins TRBV28 and TRBJ1-5; D not certain. Trimming shortened V by 3 bases and J by 4 bases, and 7 bases separated the two germline ends. This CDR3 spans 13 amino acids. CDR1 is MDHEN, CDR2 SYDVKM, per germline. CDR3 region: CASSFQLNQPQHF. DNA for the CDR3: TGTGCCAGCAGTTTCCAACTAAATCAGCCCCAGCATTTT.

Comments on this clone: A junction boundary mismatches the germline segment, possibly from a read error. The chain employs TRBV7-2 and TRBJ2-6, with D uncertain. The CDR3 spans 14 residues. Germline V CDR1 and CDR2: SGHTA, FQGNSA. CDR3 DNA sequence: TGTGCCAGCAGCTCCGCCTCTAGGGCCAACGTCCTGACTTTC. Its translation: CASSSASRANVLTF. The variable domain in full, with the rest retrieved from reference TRBV7-2 and TRBJ2-6, is GAGVSQSPSNKVTEKGKDVELRCDPISGHTALYWYRQSLGQGLEFLIYFQGNSAPDKSGLPSDRFSAERTGGSVSTLTIQRTQQEDSAVYLCASSSASRANVLTFGAGSRLTVL.

In its sample, this clone was seen a few times. One junction end disagrees with the germline gene, perhaps due to a read error. V gene TRBV12-5 combines with J gene TRBJ2-7, with TRBD1 matching over 7 bases. The germline CDR1 and CDR2 sequences are LGHNT and FRNRAP. The CDR3 runs 13 residues. The CDR3: CASGLGTAYEQYF. DNA for the CDR3: TGTGCTAGTGGGTTGGGGACAGCCTACGAGCAGTACTTC.

This rearrangement joins TRBV4-2 to TRBJ1-6; D gene unclear. Between the trimmed V and J ends, which lost 0 bases and 9 bases, there was a span of 9 bases. The CDR3 has 14 amino acids. The germline V gene has CDR1 LGHNA and CDR2 YNFKEQ. The CDR3 sequence is CASSQDLTSSPLHF. The DNA of the CDR3 is TGTGCCAGCAGCCAAGATCTTACCAGTTCACCCCTCCACTTT.

The DNA of the CDR3 is TGTGCCAGCAGCTTATCTAGCTCGACTTCCTACGAGCAGTACTTC. It codes for CASSLSSSTSYEQYF. The chain employs TRBV7-2 and TRBJ2-7, with D perhaps matching TRBD2 (5 bases). Per the germline V gene, CDR1 is SGHTA and CDR2 is FQGNSA. V dropped 2 bases and J dropped 1 base, with 12 bases sitting between them. The CDR3 length is 15 residues.

The rearrangement links TRBV7-6 to TRBJ1-3; 9 bases are shared with TRBD1. The CDR3 consists of 13 residues. V was pared by 10 bases and J by 3 bases, with 4 bases of the junction left unmatched. The germline V gene has CDR1 SGHVS and CDR2 FNYEAQ. The CDR3 DNA follows: TGTGCCATCTACAGGGGGCGTGGAAACACCATATATTTT. It yields the protein CAIYRGRGNTIYF.

This chain connects TRBV5-5 to TRBJ2-7; tentative D call: TRBD1 (6 bases). Germline values: CDR1 SGHKS, CDR2 YYEKEE (reference sequence). The CDR3 totals 18 residues. Trimming left V 0 bases short and J 2 bases short, with 21 bases between. Here the CDR3 reads CASSLDDRRTLSPYEQYF. Written as DNA, the CDR3 is TGTGCCAGCAGCTTGGATGACAGGAGGACATTAAGTCCCTACGAGCAGTACTTC.

This clone has a single count. The chain employs TRBV2 and TRBJ2-3, with 9 bases fitting TRBD2. CDR1 SNHLY and CDR2 FYNNEI come from the germline V gene. Losses at the gene ends were 6 bases for V and 2 bases for J; bases not matched to a gene: 9. This CDR3 is built from 16 residues. The DNA for the CDR3 is TGTGCCAGCAGCATTATGGCGGGGGGGAACACAGATACGCAGTATTTT. It encodes CASSIMAGGNTDTQYF.

The chain recombines TRBV9 with TRBJ2-2, with 8 bases matching TRBD2. V was pared by 0 bases and J by 4 bases, with 8 bases of the junction left unmatched. Germline assignment: CDR1 SGDLS and CDR2 YYNGEE. There are 17 residues in the CDR3. The CDR3 is CASSVDSAGGITGELFF. CDR3 coding DNA: TGTGCCAGCAGCGTAGATTCCGCGGGGGGTATCACCGGGGAGCTGTTTTTT.

The chain has TRBV6-1 and TRBJ2-7, with D unclear. This CDR3 is 13 amino acids long. Germline CDR1 MNHNS, CDR2 SASEGT. V was clipped by 2 bases and J by 6 bases, with 11 bases between them. CDR3 region: CASSELSVAEQYF. CDR3 coding DNA: TGTGCCAGCAGTGAACTTTCGGTTGCCGAGCAGTACTTC.